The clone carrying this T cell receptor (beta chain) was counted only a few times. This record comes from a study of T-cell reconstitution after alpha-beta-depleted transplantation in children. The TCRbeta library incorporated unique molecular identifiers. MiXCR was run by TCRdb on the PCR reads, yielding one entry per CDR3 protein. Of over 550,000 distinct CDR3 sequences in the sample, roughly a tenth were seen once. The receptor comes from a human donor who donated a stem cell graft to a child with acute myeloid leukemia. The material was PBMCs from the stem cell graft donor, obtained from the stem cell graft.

CDR3 in amino acids: CASSQEAGQGRNTIYF. The DNA for the CDR3 is TGCGCCAGCAGCCAAGAGGCGGGACAGGGAAGAAACACCATATATTTT. J is TRBJ1-3 and V is TRBV4-3; TRBD1 agrees at 9 bases. Germline V gene lookup returns CDR1 LGHNA and CDR2 YSLEER. The junction had 5 bases not matched to a gene; V was cut back by 0 bases and J by 5 bases. CDR3 size: 16 residues.